In its sample, the clone carrying this TCR beta chain was seen many times. Its antigen remains unidentified. Whole blood, unfractionated, served as the material for total RNA extraction. This sample stems from a study of human T cells and chemical hapten exposure. Study details: Among samples, TCR yields varied mainly because of small differences in pooled library volume.

Study-wide findings and caveats: Unchanged with DPC sensitization were TCRs above 1 in 1000 frequency.

What the library attached to individual cDNA molecules were unique molecular identifiers. TCRdb ran MiXCR on the 5' RACE reads and lists one entry per CDR3 protein. In the table there are 110,000 or so distinct CDR3 sequences, around 20% of which are singletons. The receptor's source is a human donor in good health.

CDR3 region: CASSGGTDTQYF. The CDR3 DNA is TGTGCCAGCAGTGGCGGGACAGATACGCAGTATTTT. The genes are TRBV2 and TRBJ2-3; maybe TRBD2 (5 bases). Germline lookup yields CDR1 SNHLY and CDR2 FYNNEI. The CDR3 has 12 residues. Trimming took off 4 bases at V and 3 bases at J, with 5 bases between the two ends.